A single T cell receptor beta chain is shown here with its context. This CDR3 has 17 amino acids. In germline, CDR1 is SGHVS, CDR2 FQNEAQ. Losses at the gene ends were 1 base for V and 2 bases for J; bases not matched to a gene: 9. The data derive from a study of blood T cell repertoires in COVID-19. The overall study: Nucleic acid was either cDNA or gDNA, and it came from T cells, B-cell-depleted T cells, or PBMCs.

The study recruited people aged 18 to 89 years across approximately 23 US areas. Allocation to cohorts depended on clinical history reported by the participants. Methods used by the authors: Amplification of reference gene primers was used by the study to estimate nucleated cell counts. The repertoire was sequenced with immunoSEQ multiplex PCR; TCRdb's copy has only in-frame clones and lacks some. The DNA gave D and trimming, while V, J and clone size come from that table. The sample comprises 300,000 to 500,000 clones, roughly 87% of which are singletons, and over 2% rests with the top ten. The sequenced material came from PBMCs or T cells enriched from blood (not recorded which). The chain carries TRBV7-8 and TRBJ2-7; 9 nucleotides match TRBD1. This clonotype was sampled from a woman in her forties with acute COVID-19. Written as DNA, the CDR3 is TGTGCCAGCAGCTTAGATTTGTTCGGGACAGGGACCTACGAGCAGTACTTC. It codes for CASSLDLFGTGTYEQYF.